Following are 8 T cell receptor beta chains from one sample sequenced in a study of T cells after yellow fever vaccination. MiXCR was run by TCRdb on the 5' RACE reads, yielding one entry per CDR3 protein. The data show about 320,000 distinct CDR3 sequences, with roughly 6.8% seen just once and around 17% held by the top ten. This specimen consisted of PBMCs, obtained 45 days after the first yellow fever vaccination. All receptors derive from a man younger than 30 who received the YFV17D yellow fever vaccine.

This clonotype came up a few times. The J gene is TRBJ2-2, the V gene TRBV11-2, with a weak D call TRBD2 (6 bases). Per germline, CDR1 SGHAT and CDR2 FQNNGV. The V end lost 1 base, the J end lost 7 bases, and 10 bases lay between the germline ends. The CDR3 runs to 14 residues. The CDR3 sequence is CASSLGQGGGELFF. In nucleotides, the CDR3 is TGTGCCAGCAGCTTAGGCCAGGGAGGCGGGGAGCTGTTTTTT.

This clonotype came up a few times. V is TRBV20-1 and J is TRBJ1-4; D call uncertain. CDR1 and CDR2 (germline): DFQATT, SNEGSKA (reference sequence). This CDR3 comprises 15 residues. The V end lost 0 bases, the J end lost 4 bases, and 12 bases lay between the germline ends. This CDR3 is CSARDPWTDNEKLFF. Here the CDR3 DNA reads TGCAGTGCTAGAGATCCGTGGACGGATAATGAAAAACTGTTTTTT.

The chain is built from TRBV5-1 and TRBJ1-4; the D is unclear. The V gene lost 5 bases and the J gene lost 0 bases, with 8 bases spanning the gap. There are 14 residues in the CDR3. Germline lookup yields CDR1 SGHRS and CDR2 YFSETQ. The CDR3 loop reads CASRDGPTNEKLFF. CDR3 DNA: TGCGCCAGCAGGGACGGCCCAACTAATGAAAAACTGTTTTTT.

The chain uses TRBV12-3 or TRBV12-4 and TRBJ2-7; D call uncertain. There are 12 residues in the CDR3. Between the trimmed V and J ends, which lost 6 bases and 0 bases, there was a span of 6 bases. This chain's CDR3 is CASSSISYEQYF. CDR3 DNA: TGTGCCAGCAGCTCAATCTCCTACGAGCAGTACTTC.

V usage is TRBV6-5 and J usage is TRBJ2-5; 8 bases are a match to TRBD2. Trimming removed 2 bases from V and 1 base from J; junction bases left unmatched: 3. Germline V CDR1 and CDR2: MNHEY, SVGAGI. The CDR3 runs 15 residues. The chain's CDR3 is CASSYGLAGQETQYF. The CDR3 DNA follows: TGTGCCAGCAGTTACGGCCTAGCGGGCCAAGAGACCCAGTACTTC.

This clonotype has just a few counts. This chain joins TRBV3-1 and TRBJ2-2; no clear D gene. The CDR3 contains 14 residues. Trimming shortened V by 4 bases and J by 10 bases, and 16 bases separated the two germline ends. Looked up from germline, CDR1 is LGHDT and CDR2 is YNNKEL (reference sequence). CDR3 amino acids: CASSPGLLSVELFF. The DNA for the CDR3 is TGTGCCAGCAGCCCCGGTCTATTAAGTGTGGAGCTGTTTTTT.

The table lists this clonotype with many counts. For the CDR3, the DNA is TGCGCCAGCAGCCCCGGGACAGGGGGGACAGATACGCAGTATTTT. The encoded protein is CASSPGTGGTDTQYF. This rearrangement joins TRBV5-1 to TRBJ2-3, with 11 nucleotides matching TRBD1. CDR3 length equals 15 residues. Germline CDR1 is SGHRS and CDR2 is YFSETQ. The ends lost 4 bases at V and 3 bases at J; junction bases unmatched: 4.

J is TRBJ1-1 and V is TRBV7-9; D unresolved. V dropped 6 bases and J dropped 9 bases, with 11 bases sitting between them. The CDR3 covers 11 residues. Germline CDR1 and CDR2: SEHNR and FQNEAQ (reference sequence). CDR3 amino acids: CASRNGRQAFF. DNA of the CDR3: TGTGCCAGCAGAAACGGAAGACAAGCTTTCTTT.